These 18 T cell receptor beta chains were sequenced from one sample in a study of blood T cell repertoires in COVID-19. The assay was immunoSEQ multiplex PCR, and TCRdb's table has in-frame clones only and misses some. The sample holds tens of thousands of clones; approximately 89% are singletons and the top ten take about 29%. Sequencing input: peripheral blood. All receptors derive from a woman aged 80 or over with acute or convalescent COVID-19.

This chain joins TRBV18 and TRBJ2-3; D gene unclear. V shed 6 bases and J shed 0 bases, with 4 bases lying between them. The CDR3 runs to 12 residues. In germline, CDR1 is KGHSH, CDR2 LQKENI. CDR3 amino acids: CASSLSTDTQYF. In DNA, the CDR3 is TGTGCCAGCTCCTTGAGCACAGATACGCAGTATTTT. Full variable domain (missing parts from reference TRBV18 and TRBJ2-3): NAGVMQNPRHLVRRRGQEARLRCSPMKGHSHVYWYRQLPEEGLKFMVYLQKENIIDESGMPKERFSAEFPKEGPSILRIQQVVRGDSAAYFCASSLSTDTQYFGPGTRLTVL.

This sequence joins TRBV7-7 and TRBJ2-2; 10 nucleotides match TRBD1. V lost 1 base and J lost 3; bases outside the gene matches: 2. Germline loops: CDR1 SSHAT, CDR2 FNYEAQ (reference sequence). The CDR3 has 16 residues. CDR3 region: CASSLVGTGDTGELFF. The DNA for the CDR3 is TGTGCCAGCAGCTTAGTTGGGACAGGGGACACCGGGGAGCTGTTTTTT.

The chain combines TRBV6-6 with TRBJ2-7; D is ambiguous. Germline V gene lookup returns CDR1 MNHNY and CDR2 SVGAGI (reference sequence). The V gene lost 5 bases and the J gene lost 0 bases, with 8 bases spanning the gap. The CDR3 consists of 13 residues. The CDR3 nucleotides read TGTGCCAGCAGTGCCCCCGGCTCCTACGAGCAGTACGTC. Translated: CASSAPGSYEQYV.

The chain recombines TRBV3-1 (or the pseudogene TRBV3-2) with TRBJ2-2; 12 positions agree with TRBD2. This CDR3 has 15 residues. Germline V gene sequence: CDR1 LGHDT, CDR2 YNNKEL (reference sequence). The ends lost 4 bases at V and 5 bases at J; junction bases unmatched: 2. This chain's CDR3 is CASSRTSGATGELFF. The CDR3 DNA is TGTGCCAGCAGCCGGACTAGCGGGGCTACCGGGGAGCTGTTTTTT.

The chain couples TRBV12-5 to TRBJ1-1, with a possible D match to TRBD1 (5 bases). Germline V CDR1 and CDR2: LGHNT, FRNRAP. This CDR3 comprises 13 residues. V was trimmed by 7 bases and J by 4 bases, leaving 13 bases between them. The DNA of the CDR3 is TGTGCTAGTGCCCTCCGGGGGGTCACTGAAGCTTTCTTT. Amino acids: CASALRGVTEAFF.

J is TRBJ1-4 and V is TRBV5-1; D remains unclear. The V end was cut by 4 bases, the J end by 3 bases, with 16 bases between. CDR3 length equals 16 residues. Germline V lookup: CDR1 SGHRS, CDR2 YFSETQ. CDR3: CASSPGVGGPNEKLFF. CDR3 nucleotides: TGCGCCAGCAGCCCCGGGGTTGGAGGGCCTAATGAAAAACTGTTTTTT.

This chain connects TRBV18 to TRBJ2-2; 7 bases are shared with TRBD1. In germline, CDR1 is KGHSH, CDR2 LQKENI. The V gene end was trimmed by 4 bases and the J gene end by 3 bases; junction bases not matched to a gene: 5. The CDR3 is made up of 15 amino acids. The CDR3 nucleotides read TGTGCCAGCTCACTAGACAGGGCGGACACCGGGGAGCTGTTTTTT. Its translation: CASSLDRADTGELFF. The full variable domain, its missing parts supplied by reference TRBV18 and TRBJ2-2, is NAGVMQNPRHLVRRRGQEARLRCSPMKGHSHVYWYRQLPEEGLKFMVYLQKENIIDESGMPKERFSAEFPKEGPSILRIQQVVRGDSAAYFCASSLDRADTGELFFGEGSRLTVL.

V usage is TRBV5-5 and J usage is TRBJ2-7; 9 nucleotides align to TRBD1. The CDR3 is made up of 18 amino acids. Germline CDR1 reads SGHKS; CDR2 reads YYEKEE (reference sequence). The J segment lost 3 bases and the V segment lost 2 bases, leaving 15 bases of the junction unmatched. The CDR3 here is CASSLRDRTGTGIYEQYF. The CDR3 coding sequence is TGTGCCAGCAGCTTAAGGGATAGAACCGGGACAGGGATCTACGAGCAGTACTTC.

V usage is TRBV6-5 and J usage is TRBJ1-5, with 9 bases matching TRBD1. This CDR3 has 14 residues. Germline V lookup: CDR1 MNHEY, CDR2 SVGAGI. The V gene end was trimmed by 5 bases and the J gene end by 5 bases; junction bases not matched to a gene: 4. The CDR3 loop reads CASSQNRGHQPQHF. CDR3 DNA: TGTGCCAGCAGTCAAAACAGGGGGCATCAGCCCCAGCATTTT.

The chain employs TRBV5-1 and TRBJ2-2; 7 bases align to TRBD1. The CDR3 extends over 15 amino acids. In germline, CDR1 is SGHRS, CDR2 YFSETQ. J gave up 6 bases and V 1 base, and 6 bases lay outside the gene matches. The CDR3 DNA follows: TGCGCCAGCAGCTTGCCCGACAGGGTTGCCGGGGAGCTGTTTTTT. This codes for CASSLPDRVAGELFF.

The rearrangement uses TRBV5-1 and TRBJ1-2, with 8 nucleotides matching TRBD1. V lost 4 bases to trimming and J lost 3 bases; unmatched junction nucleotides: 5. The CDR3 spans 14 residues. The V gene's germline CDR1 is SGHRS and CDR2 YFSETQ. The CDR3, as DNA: TGCGCCAGCAGCCCGTACAGGGGGGACTATGGCTACACCTTC. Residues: CASSPYRGDYGYTF.

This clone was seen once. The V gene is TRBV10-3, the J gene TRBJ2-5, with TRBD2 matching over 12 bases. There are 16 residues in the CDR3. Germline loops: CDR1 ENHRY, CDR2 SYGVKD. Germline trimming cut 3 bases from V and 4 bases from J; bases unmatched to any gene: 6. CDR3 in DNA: TGTGCCATCAGTGACGGGCTAGCGGGGGGGCCAGAGACCCAGTACTTC. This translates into CAISDGLAGGPETQYF.

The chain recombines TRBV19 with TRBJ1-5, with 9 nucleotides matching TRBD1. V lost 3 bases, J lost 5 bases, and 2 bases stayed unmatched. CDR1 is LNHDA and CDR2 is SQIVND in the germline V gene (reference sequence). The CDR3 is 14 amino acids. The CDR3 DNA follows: TGTGCCAGTAGTATTTGGGACAGGGATCAGCCCCAGCATTTT. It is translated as CASSIWDRDQPQHF.

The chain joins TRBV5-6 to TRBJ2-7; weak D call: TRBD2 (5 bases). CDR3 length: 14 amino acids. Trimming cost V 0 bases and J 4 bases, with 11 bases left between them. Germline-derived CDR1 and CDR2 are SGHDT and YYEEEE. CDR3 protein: CASSLGQRTYEQYF. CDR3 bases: TGTGCCAGCAGCTTGGGCCAGCGGACTTACGAGCAGTACTTC.

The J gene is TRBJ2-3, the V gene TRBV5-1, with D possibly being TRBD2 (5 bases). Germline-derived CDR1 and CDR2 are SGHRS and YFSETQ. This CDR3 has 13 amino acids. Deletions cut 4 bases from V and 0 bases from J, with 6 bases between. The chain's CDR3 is CASSGGSTDTQYF. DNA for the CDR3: TGCGCCAGCAGCGGCGGGAGCACAGATACGCAGTATTTT.

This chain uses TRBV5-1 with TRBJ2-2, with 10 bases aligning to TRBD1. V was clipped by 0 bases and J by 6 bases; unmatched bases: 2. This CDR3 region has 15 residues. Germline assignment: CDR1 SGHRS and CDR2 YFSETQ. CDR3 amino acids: CASSLGDRGAGELFF. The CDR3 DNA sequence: TGCGCCAGCAGCTTGGGGGACAGGGGAGCCGGGGAGCTGTTTTTT. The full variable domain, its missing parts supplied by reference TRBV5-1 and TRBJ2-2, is KAGVTQTPRYLIKTRGQQVTLSCSPISGHRSVSWYQQTPGQGLQFLFEYFSETQRNKGNFPGRFSGRQFSNSRSEMNVSTLELGDSALYLCASSLGDRGAGELFFGEGSRLTVL.

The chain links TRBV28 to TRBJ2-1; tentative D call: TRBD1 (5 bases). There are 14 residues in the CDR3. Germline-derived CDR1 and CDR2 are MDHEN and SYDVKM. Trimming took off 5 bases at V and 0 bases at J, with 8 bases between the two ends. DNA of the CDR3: TGTGCCAGCAGTCGACAGAGCTCCTACAATGAGCAGTTCTTC. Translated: CASSRQSSYNEQFF.

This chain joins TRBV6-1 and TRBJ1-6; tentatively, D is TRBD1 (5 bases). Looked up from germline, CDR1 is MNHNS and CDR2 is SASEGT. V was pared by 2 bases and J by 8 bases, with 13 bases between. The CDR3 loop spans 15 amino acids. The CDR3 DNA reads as TGTGCCAGCAGTGAATTGGGGACTGAGGATTCACCCCTCCACTTT. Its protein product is CASSELGTEDSPLHF.